One sample yielded the 24 T cell receptor beta chains listed below, sequenced in a study of technical replicates of blood from several donors. Sequencing was performed with immunoSEQ multiplex PCR; in TCRdb, only in-frame clones are kept and a portion is missing. The sample consists of 65,000 to 95,000 clones, 80% to 90% of them appearing once. Sequencing was performed on PBMCs. All receptors derive from a human donor in good health. Some clones in this sample may be carry-over from other donors' samples.

This chain links TRBV2 with TRBJ2-1, with unresolved D. V lost 2 bases and J 7 bases, leaving 12 bases between the germline ends. In germline, CDR1 is SNHLY, CDR2 FYNNEI. The CDR3 is 14 residues long. CDR3 bases: TGTGCCAGCAGTGAAAACCAGGATTGGAATGAGCAGTTCTTC. As protein: CASSENQDWNEQFF. Based on the CDR3 plus reference TRBV2 and TRBJ2-1, the full variable domain is EPEVTQTPSHQVTQMGQEVILRCVPISNHLYFYWYRQILGQKVEFLVSFYNNEISEKSEIFDDQFSVERPDGSNFTLKIRSTKLEDSAMYFCASSENQDWNEQFFGPGTRLTVL.

The chain carries TRBV4-1 and TRBJ1-5, with D uncertain. Germline CDR1 and CDR2: MGHRA and YSYEKL. This CDR3 has 15 residues. V lost 0 bases, J lost 3 bases, and 9 bases lay in between. This CDR3 reads CASSQELGLNQPQHF. Written as DNA, the CDR3 is TGCGCCAGCAGCCAAGAGCTGGGCCTCAATCAGCCCCAGCATTTT.

This chain connects TRBV27 to TRBJ2-3; maybe TRBD2 (5 bases). CDR3 length equals 14 residues. The V end was cut by 11 bases, the J end by 4 bases, with 19 bases between. Looked up from germline, CDR1 is MNHEY and CDR2 is SMNVEV (reference sequence). CDR3 loop: CAASRSGFPDTQYF. The CDR3 DNA sequence: TGTGCCGCGAGCAGGTCGGGGTTCCCAGATACGCAGTATTTT.

This chain uses TRBV5-8 with TRBJ1-2; 9 bases match TRBD1. The CDR3 sequence is 15 residues long. The V gene end was trimmed by 5 bases and the J gene end by 8 bases; junction bases not matched to a gene: 13. Looked up from germline, CDR1 is SGHTS and CDR2 is YDEGEE. The chain's CDR3 is CASRQPGQGSHGYTF. The CDR3 DNA sequence: TGTGCCAGCAGGCAACCGGGACAGGGATCCCACGGCTACACCTTC.

The genes are TRBV15 and TRBJ1-2; a possible D gene is TRBD1 (6 bases). Germline V gives CDR1 LNHNV, CDR2 YYDKDF (reference sequence). The V and J ends lost 1 base and 9 bases respectively, with 15 bases between them. The CDR3 has 14 residues. The CDR3 coding sequence is TGTGCCACCAGCAGAGGTGGTACGAGGGGGAGCTACACCTTC. It specifies CATSRGGTRGSYTF.

This sequence joins TRBV9 and TRBJ2-5, with TRBD1 matching 8 bases. The CDR3 contains 17 residues. Germline values: CDR1 SGDLS, CDR2 YYNGEE. V lost 0 bases to trimming and J lost 4 bases; unmatched junction nucleotides: 11. Here the CDR3 DNA reads TGTGCCAGCAGCGTAGCCGGATACGGACAGGGCACAGAGACCCAGTACTTC. This codes for CASSVAGYGQGTETQYF. Full variable domain (outside the CDR3, taken from reference TRBV9 and TRBJ2-5): DSGVTQTPKHLITATGQRVTLRCSPRSGDLSVYWYQQSLDQGLQFLIQYYNGEERAKGNILERFSAQQFPDLHSELNLSSLELGDSALYFCASSVAGYGQGTETQYFGPGTRLLVL.

The rearrangement joins TRBV10-3 to TRBJ1-5; TRBD1 matches at 7 bases. Per germline, CDR1 ENHRY and CDR2 SYGVKD. Trimming took 4 bases from V and 7 from J; bases not matched to a gene: 4. This CDR3 comprises 13 residues. CDR3 DNA sequence: TGTGCCATCAGTGCAGGGGGGTCGCAGCCCCAGCATTTT. This translates into CAISAGGSQPQHF.

The chain employs TRBV18 and TRBJ2-5, with D perhaps TRBD1 (5 bases). Trimming removed 4 bases from V and 2 bases from J, with 11 bases in between. The germline V gene has CDR1 KGHSH and CDR2 LQKENI. The CDR3 spans 14 residues. The CDR3, as DNA: TGTGCCAGCTCACTAACAGGATCACAAGAGACCCAGTACTTC. It codes for CASSLTGSQETQYF.

CDR3 bases: TGTGCCAGCAGCTCCGGGACTAGCACTGAGAGTGAGCAGTTCTTC. Protein: CASSSGTSTESEQFF. The chain couples TRBV7-9 to TRBJ2-1; 9 positions match TRBD2. The CDR3 loop spans 15 amino acids. Germline CDR1 SEHNR, CDR2 FQNEAQ (reference sequence). With 4 bases clipped from V and 9 bases from J, the junction kept 10 bases outside the gene matches.

This clone has just a few counts. The chain uses TRBV5-1 and TRBJ1-5; 7 nucleotides agree with TRBD1. There are 14 residues in the CDR3. Germline V lookup: CDR1 SGHRS, CDR2 YFSETQ. Losses at the gene ends were 0 bases for V and 7 bases for J; bases not matched to a gene: 4. Here the CDR3 DNA reads TGCGCCAGCAGCTTGGAAGGGGGCGAACAGCCCCAGCATTTT. Residues: CASSLEGGEQPQHF.

The V call is TRBV5-4, the J call TRBJ2-1; possibly TRBD1 for D (6 bases). The CDR3 has 14 residues. V lost 5 bases and J lost 3, with 12 bases in between. Germline CDR1 is SGHNT and CDR2 is YYREEE (reference sequence). CDR3 DNA: TGTGCCAGCAGTTCGGGACAAGACTACAATGAGCAGTTCTTC. Protein: CASSSGQDYNEQFF. The full variable domain, with the rest looked up from reference TRBV5-4 and TRBJ2-1, is ETGVTQSPTHLIKTRGQQVTLRCSSQSGHNTVSWYQQALGQGPQFIFQYYREEENGRGNFPPRFSGLQFPNYSSELNVNALELDDSALYLCASSSGQDYNEQFFGPGTRLTVL.

This clone came up once. CDR3 sequence reads: CASSYKEGPGELFF. In DNA, the CDR3 is TGTGCCAGCAGTTACAAAGAGGGCCCCGGGGAGCTGTTTTTT. The J gene is TRBJ2-2, the V gene TRBV6-5, with a possible D match to TRBD2 (5 bases). Germline-derived CDR1 and CDR2 are MNHEY and SVGAGI. Trimming cost V 2 bases and J 6 bases, with 10 bases left between them. CDR3 length: 14 residues.

The genes are TRBV5-6 and TRBJ2-1; 11 nucleotides agree with TRBD2. The CDR3 covers 16 residues. Germline V gives CDR1 SGHDT, CDR2 YYEEEE. Unmatched junction bases numbered 3, after V lost 2 bases and J lost 2 bases. CDR3 residues: CASSFSGGAPYNEQFF. The CDR3 bases are TGTGCCAGCAGCTTTAGCGGGGGGGCCCCCTACAATGAGCAGTTCTTC. The full variable domain, in which reference TRBV5-6 and TRBJ2-1 provide the parts outside the CDR3, is DAGVTQSPTHLIKTRGQQVTLRCSPKSGHDTVSWYQQALGQGPQFIFQYYEEEERQRGNFPDRFSGHQFPNYSSELNVNALLLGDSALYLCASSFSGGAPYNEQFFGPGTRLTVL.

The rearrangement links TRBV7-3 to TRBJ2-3; 12 bases are a match to TRBD2. V lost 4 bases and J lost 7; bases outside the gene matches: 3. CDR1 and CDR2 (germline): SGHTA, FQGTGA. The CDR3 covers 14 residues. CDR3 sequence: CASSSGLAGNTQYF. The CDR3 DNA follows: TGTGCCAGCAGCTCGGGACTAGCGGGCAATACGCAGTATTTT.

V and J are TRBV5-5 and TRBJ2-5, with 7 bases fitting TRBD2. Germline assignment: CDR1 SGHKS and CDR2 YYEKEE (reference sequence). The ends lost 0 bases at V and 1 base at J; junction bases unmatched: 9. The CDR3 has 17 residues. CDR3 sequence: CASSLVSGGGLQETQYF. Written as DNA, the CDR3 is TGTGCCAGCAGCTTGGTCTCCGGCGGGGGACTCCAAGAGACCCAGTACTTC.

Turning to this clone: The sample has other DNA sequences that encode this CDR3 too. The J gene is TRBJ1-6, the V gene TRBV5-1, with 7 bases that match TRBD1. Losses at the gene ends were 2 bases for V and 8 bases for J; bases not matched to a gene: 4. CDR3 size: 14 residues. Germline-derived CDR1 and CDR2 are SGHRS and YFSETQ. The CDR3 DNA follows: TGCGCCAGCAGCTTATCAGGGGGATATTCACCCCTCCACTTT. As protein: CASSLSGGYSPLHF.

This chain joins TRBV5-1 and TRBJ2-3, with 8 bases aligning to TRBD2. The CDR3 covers 14 residues. The V gene end was trimmed by 5 bases and the J gene end by 2 bases; junction bases not matched to a gene: 4. Looked up from germline, CDR1 is SGHRS and CDR2 is YFSETQ. CDR3 protein: CASRRAGDTDTQYF. Here the CDR3 DNA reads TGCGCCAGCAGGCGAGCGGGGGACACAGATACGCAGTATTTT.

This clone was seen a few times. The rearrangement joins TRBV11-2 to TRBJ2-5; D is unresolved. Germline values: CDR1 SGHAT, CDR2 FQNNGV. The V end lost 2 bases, the J end lost 2 bases, and 6 bases lay between the germline ends. The CDR3 consists of 13 residues. The CDR3 DNA follows: TGTGCCAGCAGCTTATGGCGGCAAGAGACCCAGTACTTC. Translation gives CASSLWRQETQYF.

CDR3 coding DNA: TGCGCCAGCAGCCAAGATTGGACCGCGGGGGAGCAGTACTTC. As protein: CASSQDWTAGEQYF. J is TRBJ2-7 and V is TRBV4-3; the D gene is possibly TRBD2 (6 bases). Trimming removed 0 bases from V and 7 bases from J, with 13 bases in between. The CDR3 is 14 amino acids. Germline V gene sequence: CDR1 LGHNA, CDR2 YSLEER.

This sequence joins TRBV6-5 and TRBJ2-7, with TRBD1 matching 7 bases. Germline trimming cut 0 bases from V and 5 bases from J; bases unmatched to any gene: 4. The germline V gene encodes CDR1 MNHEY and CDR2 SVGAGI. The CDR3 covers 14 residues. CDR3 coding DNA: TGTGCCAGCAGTTACTCCCCAGGGGGACACGAGCAGTACTTC. Its protein product is CASSYSPGGHEQYF.

The CDR3 region has the DNA TGTGCCAGCTCACCACGAGGAAAGCGAACCTACGAGCAGTACTTC. Encoded protein: CASSPRGKRTYEQYF. The V and J genes are TRBV18 and TRBJ2-7; no clear D gene. The CDR3 contains 15 residues. Trimming removed 1 base from V and 2 bases from J, with 12 bases in between. Germline CDR1 reads KGHSH; CDR2 reads LQKENI.

The chain recombines TRBV6-5 with TRBJ2-7, with 7 bases lining up with TRBD2. The CDR3 is 15 amino acids. J lost 2 bases, V lost 3 bases, and 7 bases had no gene match. CDR1 MNHEY and CDR2 SVGAGI come from the germline V gene. DNA for the CDR3: TGTGCCAGCAGTTATGGGGAGGGGTCCCCCTACGAGCAGTACTTC. It codes for CASSYGEGSPYEQYF.

The V call is TRBV9, the J call TRBJ1-1; 11 bases agree with TRBD1. Losses at the gene ends were 2 bases for V and 4 bases for J; bases not matched to a gene: 4. CDR1 is SGDLS, CDR2 YYNGEE, per germline. The CDR3 is made up of 15 amino acids. CDR3 in DNA: TGTGCCAGCAGCGTGGGACAGGGGGGGATCACTGAAGCTTTCTTT. Encoded protein: CASSVGQGGITEAFF.

This sequence joins TRBV7-6 and TRBJ2-3; TRBD2 agrees at 11 bases. In germline, CDR1 is SGHVS, CDR2 FNYEAQ. CDR3 length: 18 amino acids. V was clipped by 4 bases and J by 2 bases; unmatched bases: 11. CDR3 sequence: CASSSSSFSGRVTDTQYF. The CDR3 nucleotides read TGTGCCAGCAGCTCAAGCTCCTTTAGCGGGAGGGTCACAGATACGCAGTATTTT.